Following are 17 T cell receptor beta chains from one sample sequenced in a study of CD8 T cells in ankylosing spondylitis. TCRdb ran MiXCR on the 5' RACE reads and lists one entry per CDR3 protein. The table includes approximately 69,000 distinct CDR3 sequences, over 4% detected once. What was sequenced was blood, either unsorted or a sorted T cell fraction (not recorded which). The receptors originated from a male donor with ankylosing spondylitis or in good health (not recorded which).

This clonotype appeared many times. The V and J genes are TRBV7-2 and TRBJ2-7; the D gene is possibly TRBD2 (7 bases). Trimming took 1 base from V and 0 from J, leaving 10 bases between them. The length of the CDR3 is 15 residues. Germline loops: CDR1 SGHTA, CDR2 FQGNSA. In nucleotides, the CDR3 is TGTGCCAGCAGCTTAGGCGGGGGCCTCTCCTACGAGCAGTACTTC. This sequence encodes CASSLGGGLSYEQYF.

This clonotype was seen repeatedly, ten times or more. The V call is TRBV28, the J call TRBJ2-2; D is unclear. Trimming removed 2 bases from V and 6 bases from J, with 7 bases in between. CDR1 and CDR2 (germline): MDHEN, SYDVKM. This CDR3 spans 13 amino acids. CDR3 sequence reads: CASSLAVPGELFF. Written as DNA, the CDR3 is TGTGCCAGCAGTTTAGCCGTCCCCGGGGAGCTGTTTTTT.

This clonotype occurred many times. This rearrangement joins TRBV4-1 to TRBJ2-7; 7 nucleotides line up with TRBD1. J was trimmed by 2 bases and V by 3 bases; bases with no gene match: 4. CDR1 and CDR2 (germline): MGHRA, YSYEKL. There are 14 residues in the CDR3. CDR3 amino acids: CASSQGQSTYEQYF. The CDR3 DNA reads TGCGCCAGCAGCCAGGGACAGAGTACCTACGAGCAGTACTTC.

This clonotype was seen repeatedly, ten times or more. V gene TRBV12-3 or TRBV12-4 combines with J gene TRBJ1-2; D is ambiguous. This CDR3 has 14 amino acids. Trimming cost V 8 bases and J 4 bases, with 17 bases left between them. The CDR3 reads CASGSAGSIYGYTF. The CDR3 bases are TGTGCCAGCGGATCGGCGGGGTCCATCTATGGCTACACCTTC.

As to this clonotype: Given a much more abundant clone one base away, this may be a read error. The V call is TRBV20-1, the J call TRBJ1-6, with a weak D call TRBD1 (6 bases). Germline V gene sequence: CDR1 DFQATT, CDR2 SNEGSKA (reference sequence). This CDR3 spans 16 amino acids. The DNA of the CDR3 is TGCTGTGCGACTACAGGGCCAAGCTCCTATAATTCACCCCTCCACTTT. Translated, it gives CCATTGPSSYNSPLHF.

This clonotype was detected ten times or more. The chain employs TRBV30 and TRBJ2-1, with no clear D. The CDR3 covers 14 residues. Germline V CDR1 and CDR2: GTSNPN, SVGIG (reference sequence). V was shortened by 4 bases and J by 6 bases, with 16 bases between the two germline ends. The CDR3 region has the DNA TGTGCCTGGACGGTGGCCACCGCTTTCAATGAGCAGTTCTTC. Translating it yields CAWTVATAFNEQFF.

At least ten counts were recorded for this clonotype. The CDR3 bases are TGTGCCAGCAGCCCCAAATTCGGGGGATGGGTCGCTTTCTTT. It specifies CASSPKFGGWVAFF. V gene TRBV11-2 combines with J gene TRBJ1-1; D possibly corresponds to TRBD1 (5 bases). Trimming cost V 5 bases and J 11 bases, with 21 bases left between them. This CDR3 is built from 14 residues. Germline V lookup: CDR1 SGHAT, CDR2 FQNNGV.

This clonotype occurred many times. The J gene is TRBJ1-5, the V gene TRBV4-1; weak D call: TRBD1 (5 bases). From germline, CDR1 is MGHRA and CDR2 YSYEKL. The germline V and J ends were trimmed by 2 bases and 5 bases, with 13 bases remaining between them. The length of the CDR3 is 15 residues. CDR3 nucleotide sequence: TGCGCCAGCAGCCAAAGGGCCAGGGCCTATCAGCCCCAGCATTTT. Translated, it gives CASSQRARAYQPQHF.

In this sample, this clonotype turned up many times. This chain connects TRBV5-1 to TRBJ2-1; D is unresolved. The CDR3 is 14 residues long. Germline V gene data show CDR1 as SGHRS and CDR2 as YFSETQ. The V end lost 1 base, the J end lost 8 bases, and 13 bases lay between the germline ends. CDR3 sequence (DNA): TGCGCCAGCAGCTTGAGTCTTACGGTCGATGAGCAGTTCTTC. It specifies CASSLSLTVDEQFF. The entire variable domain, with the rest obtained from reference TRBV5-1 and TRBJ2-1, is as follows: KAGVTQTPRYLIKTRGQQVTLSCSPISGHRSVSWYQQTPGQGLQFLFEYFSETQRNKGNFPGRFSGRQFSNSRSEMNVSTLELGDSALYLCASSLSLTVDEQFFGPGTRLTVL.

This clonotype was seen ten or more times. DNA of the CDR3: TGTGCCAGTAGGGAGGGGAACACCGGGGAGCTGTTTTTT. Its protein is CASREGNTGELFF. This chain uses TRBV19 with TRBJ2-2; the D gene is possibly TRBD2 (6 bases). The germline V and J ends were trimmed by 6 bases and 1 base, with 6 bases remaining between them. CDR3 size: 13 residues. The germline CDR1 and CDR2 sequences are LNHDA and SQIVND (reference sequence).

The table lists this clonotype with many counts. The rearrangement uses TRBV5-1 and TRBJ2-1; 8 bases line up with TRBD2. The germline V gene encodes CDR1 SGHRS and CDR2 YFSETQ. CDR3 length: 16 residues. Trimming at V came to 1 base and at J to 7 bases, leaving 10 bases not matched to a gene. CDR3: CASSLLAGGSMNEQFF. The CDR3 nucleotides are TGCGCCAGCAGCTTGCTGGCGGGGGGAAGTATGAATGAGCAGTTCTTC.

This clonotype has ten or more counts. Written as DNA, the CDR3 is TGTGCCAGCAGCCAAGAACAGACGAGCTCCTACGAGCAGTACTTC. Amino acid sequence: CASSQEQTSSYEQYF. The chain is built from TRBV4-2 and TRBJ2-7; no clear D gene. The CDR3 extends over 15 amino acids. The V end lost 0 bases, the J end lost 0 bases, and 9 bases lay between the germline ends. Germline CDR1 and CDR2: LGHNA and YNFKEQ.

This clonotype occurred many times. This chain links TRBV4-3 with TRBJ2-5, with D possibly matching TRBD2 (5 bases). V lost 0 bases to trimming and J lost 5 bases, with 10 bases between them. This CDR3 comprises 14 residues. Germline V lookup: CDR1 LGHNA, CDR2 YSLEER. CDR3 DNA sequence: TGCGCCAGCAGCCAAGATGGGCCGGGGGAGACCCAGTACTTC. It codes for CASSQDGPGETQYF.

There are many counts of this clonotype. This CDR3 is CASSLDEGAYNEQFF. The CDR3 nucleotides read TGCGCCAGCAGCTTGGACGAAGGAGCCTACAATGAGCAGTTCTTC. This chain links TRBV5-1 with TRBJ2-1; D is undetermined. The CDR3 covers 15 residues. CDR1 is SGHRS and CDR2 is YFSETQ in the germline V gene. The V end was cut by 0 bases, the J end by 2 bases, with 9 bases between.

This clonotype was recorded many times. The rearrangement uses TRBV20-1 and TRBJ2-3; 9 bases are a match to TRBD2. CDR1 and CDR2 (germline): DFQATT, SNEGSKA (reference sequence). CDR3 length: 14 amino acids. The V segment lost 4 bases and the J segment 0 bases; nucleotides outside the gene matches: 2. The CDR3 loop is CSAIAGESTDTQYF. CDR3 sequence (DNA): TGCAGTGCTATAGCGGGGGAGAGCACAGATACGCAGTATTTT.

This clonotype was found many times. The J gene is TRBJ2-5, the V gene TRBV10-3, with D unresolved. The V and J ends lost 0 bases and 4 bases respectively, with 6 bases between them. CDR1 and CDR2 from the germline V gene are ENHRY and SYGVKD. The CDR3 covers 13 residues. The chain's CDR3 is CAISESVSETQYF. The CDR3 coding sequence is TGTGCCATCAGTGAGTCAGTATCAGAGACCCAGTACTTC.

The genes are TRBV20-1 and TRBJ2-7; 7 nucleotides align to TRBD1. Looked up from germline, CDR1 is DFQATT and CDR2 is SNEGSKA (reference sequence). The length of the CDR3 is 16 residues. The CDR3 reads CCARDLRHQGVYEQYF. The CDR3 bases are TGCTGCGCTAGAGATCTCCGGCACCAGGGGGTCTACGAGCAGTACTTC.